This passage covers 20 T cell receptor beta chains from one sample sequenced in a study of metastatic and nonmetastatic thyroid tumors (dated by TCRdb to the early 2020s). Before undergoing thyroid surgery, none of the patients had been given any kind of treatment. Library preparation used PCR. The run used an Illumina HiSeq 4000. In TCRdb, the public reads were trimmed at Q25 with fastp and aligned with MiXCR, with productive beta chains retained. For this sample the table gives fewer than 30,000 clones, of which around 15% were detected only once. The ten largest account for around 4.7% of the sample. Input material: blood. All receptors derive from a female donor with papillary thyroid cancer or a benign thyroid nodule (not recorded which). Some clones in this sample may be carry-over from other donors' samples.

This clone was observed at least ten times. The chain links TRBV7-9 to TRBJ2-1; 8 bases match TRBD1. In germline, CDR1 is SEHNR, CDR2 FQNEAQ (reference sequence). The CDR3 contains 13 residues. J lost 12 bases, V lost 6 bases, and 10 bases had no gene match. This CDR3 is CASSLPPGQGQFF. The CDR3 nucleotides are TGTGCCAGCAGTTTACCACCCGGACAGGGGCAGTTCTTC.

The chain couples TRBV2 to TRBJ1-5; no clear D. Germline CDR1 reads SNHLY; CDR2 reads FYNNEI. Trimming took 5 bases from V and 0 from J, leaving 8 bases between them. The CDR3 sequence is 14 residues long. CDR3 sequence (DNA): TGTGCCAGCAGTAAATGGGTTAGCAATCAGCCCCAGCATTTT. Translating gives CASSKWVSNQPQHF.

The chain links TRBV27 to TRBJ1-2; maybe TRBD1 (6 bases). CDR3 length: 15 residues. V was trimmed by 6 bases and J by 9 bases, leaving 23 bases between them. The germline V gene encodes CDR1 MNHEY and CDR2 SMNVEV (reference sequence). The CDR3, as DNA: TGTGCCAGCAGACCGGGACTGGGGGGGCTGTCTTGCTACACCTTC. Its protein is CASRPGLGGLSCYTF.

This clone was seen many times. This chain uses TRBV5-6 with TRBJ2-2; D may be TRBD1 (5 bases). CDR1 is SGHDT, CDR2 YYEEEE, per germline. Between the trimmed V and J ends, which lost 6 bases and 6 bases, there was a span of 9 bases. The CDR3 runs 12 residues. The CDR3 DNA reads as TGTGCCAGCAAGTTGGGGCCCGGGGAGCTGTTTTTT. Its translation is CASKLGPGELFF.

This clone was detected many times. In the same sample, other DNA sequences code for this CDR3. The chain uses TRBV2 and TRBJ1-5; D ambiguous. Germline values: CDR1 SNHLY, CDR2 FYNNEI. This CDR3 has 15 residues. Trimming removed 4 bases at V and 1 base at J, with 11 bases between. CDR3 protein: CASSGESVSNQPQHF. As DNA, the CDR3 is TGTGCCAGCAGTGGGGAATCCGTGAGCAATCAGCCCCAGCATTTT.

The J gene is TRBJ2-1, the V gene TRBV12-3 or TRBV12-4; 9 nucleotides line up with TRBD2. After removal of 1 base from V and 8 bases from J, the junction contained 6 bases not matched to a gene. CDR3 length: 15 amino acids. DNA for the CDR3: TGTGCCAGCAGTTTAGGTAGCGGGAGACATGATGAGCAGTTCTTC. Translating gives CASSLGSGRHDEQFF.

The CDR3 DNA sequence: TGTGCCAGCTCACCAACGGGGCCTTACAATGAGCAGTTCTTC. Protein sequence: CASSPTGPYNEQFF. The chain joins TRBV18 to TRBJ2-1; D could derive from TRBD1 or TRBD2 (5 bases each). The CDR3 length is 14 residues. Between the trimmed V and J ends, which lost 2 bases and 4 bases, there was a span of 9 bases. Germline values: CDR1 KGHSH, CDR2 LQKENI.

The sample holds a few counts of this clone. CDR3 sequence: CASSDGGGAGESQYF. The CDR3 bases are TGTGCCAGCAGTGATGGCGGGGGGGCAGGGGAGTCCCAGTACTTC. This chain joins TRBV2 and TRBJ2-5; 9 bases agree with TRBD2. The CDR3 is 15 residues long. The germline gives CDR1 SNHLY, CDR2 FYNNEI. The V and J ends lost 3 bases and 9 bases, in that order; junction bases with no gene match: 11. The full variable domain, completed using reference TRBV2 and TRBJ2-5, is EPEVTQTPSHQVTQMGQEVILRCVPISNHLYFYWYRQILGQKVEFLVSFYNNEISEKSEIFDDQFSVERPDGSNFTLKIRSTKLEDSAMYFCASSDGGGAGESQYFGPGTRLLVL.

This chain connects TRBV6-5 to TRBJ2-7; the match to TRBD1 covers 9 bases. The germline V gene has CDR1 MNHEY and CDR2 SVGAGI. Trimming took 8 bases from V and 5 from J; bases not matched to a gene: 10. The CDR3 has 14 amino acids. CDR3 loop: CASGFGTGFNEQYF. The DNA of the CDR3 is TGTGCCAGCGGTTTCGGGACAGGGTTTAACGAGCAGTACTTC.

This clone is medium-sized. J is TRBJ2-1 and V is TRBV6-1, with D possibly TRBD2 on 5 matching bases. Germline lookup yields CDR1 MNHNS and CDR2 SASEGT. V lost 7 bases to trimming and J lost 5 bases, with 15 bases between them. This CDR3 is built from 14 residues. The DNA of the CDR3 is TGTGCCAGCACTAGGGCGGGTTACGACAATGAGCAGTTCTTC. This gives the protein CASTRAGYDNEQFF.

The chain employs TRBV6-2 or TRBV6-3 and TRBJ2-6; 10 bases match TRBD1. V shed 7 bases and J 3 bases; nucleotides not matched to a gene: 6. The CDR3 spans 16 residues. Per germline, CDR1 MNHEY and CDR2 SVGEGT. Written as DNA, the CDR3 is TGTGCCAGCATGACAGGGGGCTCAGTTGGGGCCAACGTCCTGACTTTC. Its translation is CASMTGGSVGANVLTF.

This clone was counted many times. The gene calls are TRBV10-2 and TRBJ1-2, with TRBD1 matching 8 bases. Germline trimming cut 7 bases from V and 7 bases from J; bases unmatched to any gene: 5. CDR1 WSHSY and CDR2 SAAADI come from the germline V gene. This CDR3 has 12 amino acids. The CDR3 spells CASTRQGSGYTF. Here the CDR3 DNA reads TGCGCCAGCACCAGACAGGGGAGTGGCTACACCTTC.

This clone occurred a few times. This sample also contains other DNA sequences that code for the same CDR3. Here the CDR3 reads CASSLSGGDYNEQFF. The CDR3 DNA sequence: TGTGCCAGCAGCTTAAGCGGGGGGGATTACAATGAGCAGTTCTTC. The chain joins TRBV7-2 to TRBJ2-1, with 10 nucleotides matching TRBD2. Germline V gene data show CDR1 as SGHTA and CDR2 as FQGNSA. This CDR3 has 15 amino acids. Unmatched junction bases numbered 2, after V lost 2 bases and J lost 4 bases.

This clone counts as medium-sized. The CDR3 DNA reads TGTGCCAGCAGTTTATTGGCTAGCATCTACGAGCAGTACTTC. Translating gives CASSLLASIYEQYF. This sequence joins TRBV28 and TRBJ2-7; D perhaps matches TRBD2 (5 bases). The CDR3 spans 14 residues. From germline, CDR1 is MDHEN and CDR2 SYDVKM. Trimming removed 1 base at V and 3 bases at J, with 10 bases between.

This clone is termed medium-sized (0.01 to 0.1%). The genes are TRBV27 and TRBJ1-3; D possibly corresponds to TRBD1 (5 bases). The CDR3 is made up of 16 amino acids. Germline V gives CDR1 MNHEY, CDR2 SMNVEV (reference sequence). Trimming shortened V by 2 bases and J by 0 bases, and 11 bases separated the two germline ends. CDR3 in amino acids: CASSLSLGHSGNTIYF. The CDR3 DNA sequence: TGTGCCAGCAGTTTAAGTCTGGGGCACTCTGGAAACACCATATATTTT.

As regards this clone: One base away lies a much larger clone, so this may be a sequencing read error. At the DNA level, this CDR3 is encoded by other sequences in the same sample as well. This sequence joins TRBV3-1 and TRBJ2-3; 9 bases fit TRBD2. CDR1 LGHDT and CDR2 YNNKEL come from the germline V gene (reference sequence). CDR3 length equals 18 residues. CDR3 nucleotides: TGTGCCAGCAGCCCGACGAGGATAGCGGGGGCCTACACAGATACGCAGTACTTT. It yields the protein CASSPTRIAGAYTDTQYF.

This clone was seen at least ten times. The chain combines TRBV27 with TRBJ2-1; unclear D gene. Germline V lookup: CDR1 MNHEY, CDR2 SMNVEV (reference sequence). This CDR3 region has 13 residues. V lost 3 bases to trimming and J lost 0 bases, with 3 bases between them. The CDR3 protein is CASSFNSYNEQFF. The DNA of the CDR3 is TGTGCCAGCAGTTTTAACTCCTACAATGAGCAGTTCTTC.

This clone was observed at least ten times. The chain uses TRBV12-3 or TRBV12-4 and TRBJ1-5; 7 nucleotides align to TRBD1. Losses at the gene ends were 9 bases for V and 7 bases for J; bases not matched to a gene: 12. CDR3 length: 14 residues. In nucleotides, the CDR3 is TGTGCCAGAAAAAACGACAGGGTTGAACAGCCCCAGCATTTT. Protein: CARKNDRVEQPQHF.

The CDR3 DNA reads TGCAGTGCTGGGACTGACACTGAAGCTTTCTTT. Translating it yields CSAGTDTEAFF. This rearrangement joins TRBV20-1 to TRBJ1-1; D might be TRBD1 (5 bases). Trimming removed 5 bases from V and 3 bases from J, with 7 bases in between. Per the germline V gene, CDR1 is DFQATT and CDR2 is SNEGSKA (reference sequence). This CDR3 is 11 amino acids long.

The rearrangement joins TRBV25-1 to TRBJ1-2; no definite D call. Germline V gene sequence: CDR1 MGHDK, CDR2 SYGVNS. Between the trimmed V and J ends, which lost 4 bases and 7 bases, there was a span of 13 bases. This CDR3 is built from 13 residues. CDR3 coding DNA: TGTGCCAGCAGTGCAAAGGGCTCCGGTGGCTACACCTTC. The encoded protein is CASSAKGSGGYTF.